Listed below are T cell receptor beta chains from one sample, sequenced in a study of Tregs in tolerant kidney transplant recipients. Clones were read by immunoSEQ multiplex PCR, and TCRdb kept only the in-frame ones, dropping some. This sample has tens of thousands of clones, with roughly 92% found just once. The sequencing input was CD8+ T cells from blood. All receptors come from a human donor in good health. Both conserved end residues are part of each CDR3. The D gene is left open where the match is weak.

j_gene	d_gene	v_gene	CDR3aa	CDR3nt
TRBJ2-3	TRBD1	TRBV5-1	CASSLVLGGAGDTQYF	TGCGCCAGCAGCTTGGTACTAGGGGGCGCCGGAGATACGCAGTATTTT
TRBJ2-1	TRBD2	TRBV7-6	CASSWSSGGAADNEQFF	TGTGCCAGCAGCTGGTCTAGCGGGGGGGCGGCGGACAATGAGCAGTTCTTC
TRBJ2-5	-	TRBV6-6	CASSYGRGQETQYF	TGTGCCAGCAGTTACGGCAGGGGACAAGAGACCCAGTACTTC
TRBJ1-4	-	TRBV27	CASSLWGIPGETREKLFF	TGTGCCAGCAGTTTATGGGGGATCCCCGGTGAAACAAGGGAAAAACTGTTTTTT
TRBJ1-2	TRBD1	TRBV7-8	CASSLAATGVYYGYTF	TGTGCCAGCAGCTTAGCGGCGACAGGGGTTTACTATGGCTACACCTTC
TRBJ2-7	-	TRBV5-1	CASSLLPLYEQYF	TGCGCCAGCAGCTTGTTGCCGCTCTACGAGCAGTACTTC
TRBJ2-1	TRBD2	TRBV6-1	CASGGTSGGYNEQFF	TGTGCCAGCGGGGGTACTAGCGGGGGGTACAATGAGCAGTTCTTC
TRBJ1-2	TRBD1	TRBV5-6	CASKATGSYGYTF	TGTGCCAGCAAAGCGACAGGGTCCTACGGCTACACCTTC
TRBJ1-2	-	TRBV20-1	CSASQDGYTF	TGCAGTGCCTCCCAGGACGGATACACCTTC
TRBJ2-7	-	TRBV15	CATSRDRSRSYEQYF	TGTGCCACCAGCAGAGACAGGAGTCGCTCCTACGAGCAGTACTTC
TRBJ2-2	-	TRBV25-1	CASSGGGELFF	TGTGCCAGTTCCGGGGGTGGGGAGCTGTTTTTT